The 30 T cell receptor beta chains below all came from one sample that was sequenced in a study of shared clonotypes between healthy human individuals. The assay was immunoSEQ multiplex PCR, and TCRdb's table has in-frame clones only and misses some. The data contain 2 million to 3 million clones, approximately 92% of them singletons. Sequencing was performed on naive CD4+ T cells sorted from blood. As for subset: CD45RA+ positively selected. These TCRs come from a man aged 18 to 29 in good health.

The chain joins TRBV27 to TRBJ2-7; 8 positions match TRBD1. The germline V gene has CDR1 MNHEY and CDR2 SMNVEV (reference sequence). The CDR3 loop spans 14 amino acids. V trimming: 5 bases; J trimming: 3 bases; junction bases outside the gene matches: 6. CDR3 amino acids: CASSRRDRNYEQYF. CDR3 in DNA: TGTGCCAGCAGTAGAAGGGACAGGAACTACGAGCAGTACTTC.

V and J are TRBV5-1 and TRBJ2-7, with 13 bases aligning to TRBD2. Germline CDR1 and CDR2: SGHRS and YFSETQ. The CDR3 length is 15 residues. With V trimmed by 4 bases and J by 5 bases, 6 bases remained unmatched. The CDR3 reads CASSLVLAGGNEQYF. The CDR3 DNA is TGCGCCAGCAGCCTCGTACTAGCGGGAGGGAACGAGCAGTACTTC. Full variable domain (remainder filled in from reference TRBV5-1 and TRBJ2-7): KAGVTQTPRYLIKTRGQQVTLSCSPISGHRSVSWYQQTPGQGLQFLFEYFSETQRNKGNFPGRFSGRQFSNSRSEMNVSTLELGDSALYLCASSLVLAGGNEQYFGPGTRLTVT.

The gene calls are TRBV7-5 and TRBJ2-6. TRBV7-5 represents a pseudogene. The length of the CDR3 is 14 residues. CDR3 nucleotide sequence: TGTGCCAGAAGCCGACGCTCTGGGGCCAACGTCCTGACTTTC. This sequence encodes CARSRRSGANVLTF.

This clone has just one count. This sequence joins TRBV7-9 and TRBJ1-4, with D possibly TRBD1 on 6 matching bases. V gave up 0 bases and J gave up 9 bases, with 17 bases separating them. Germline V gene data show CDR1 as SEHNR and CDR2 as FQNEAQ (reference sequence). The CDR3 spans 16 residues. CDR3 DNA sequence: TGTGCCAGCAGCTTAGCGTCAGGGGATGCCCTTAAAAAACTGTTTTTT. Encoded protein: CASSLASGDALKKLFF.

The chain uses TRBV15 and TRBJ2-7; 7 nucleotides agree with TRBD2. Germline-derived CDR1 and CDR2 are LNHNV and YYDKDF (reference sequence). The CDR3 contains 15 residues. Unmatched junction bases numbered 2, after V lost 0 bases and J lost 0 bases. The CDR3 DNA is TGTGCCACCAGCAGAGACGGGACTACCTCCTACGAGCAGTACTTC. Its translation: CATSRDGTTSYEQYF.

Notes on this clone: Other DNA sequences of this sample code for an identical CDR3. The chain uses TRBV30 and TRBJ1-5; D gene uncertain. Germline V gene data show CDR1 as GTSNPN and CDR2 as SVGIG (reference sequence). The V end was cut by 1 base, the J end by 3 bases, with 4 bases between. The CDR3 is made up of 12 amino acids. The CDR3 sequence: CAWSGTNQPQHF. As DNA, the CDR3 is TGTGCCTGGAGTGGAACCAATCAGCCCCAGCATTTT.

The genes are TRBV19 and TRBJ2-1; TRBD2 matches at 8 bases. J was trimmed by 3 bases and V by 4 bases; bases with no gene match: 11. Germline V gene sequence: CDR1 LNHDA, CDR2 SQIVND (reference sequence). The CDR3 loop spans 17 amino acids. The CDR3: CASSKTHHGTSYNEQFF. Written as DNA, the CDR3 is TGTGCCAGTAGTAAAACCCACCACGGGACTAGCTACAATGAGCAGTTCTTC.

A note on this clone: Other DNA sequences in this sample translate to the same CDR3. The rearrangement joins TRBV18 to TRBJ2-1; perhaps TRBD1 as D (5 bases). The CDR3 extends over 12 amino acids. The V and J ends lost 3 bases and 6 bases respectively, with 6 bases between them. Per germline, CDR1 KGHSH and CDR2 LQKENI. CDR3 region: CASSPQGNEQFF. Written as DNA, the CDR3 is TGTGCCAGCTCACCCCAGGGCAATGAGCAGTTCTTC.

The chain has TRBV11-2 and TRBJ2-5, with TRBD2 matching over 8 bases. The CDR3 has 14 residues. V was pared by 7 bases and J by 0 bases, with 4 bases of the junction left unmatched. Germline values: CDR1 SGHAT, CDR2 FQNNGV. Written as DNA, the CDR3 is TGTGCCAGCACCAAAGCGGGGGACCAAGAGACCCAGTACTTC. Its translation is CASTKAGDQETQYF.

The chain has TRBV6-1 and TRBJ1-1; D remains ambiguous. CDR1 MNHNS and CDR2 SASEGT come from the germline V gene. The CDR3 is 15 amino acids. V was trimmed by 7 bases and J by 1 base, leaving 16 bases between them. For the CDR3, the DNA is TGTGCCAGCAAGCGAGACCCGTTAGGGAACACTGAAGCTTTCTTT. This sequence encodes CASKRDPLGNTEAFF.

The chain has TRBV7-2 and TRBJ2-7; 7 bases map to TRBD1. With V trimmed by 5 bases and J by 0 bases, 16 bases remained unmatched. Germline CDR1 SGHTA, CDR2 FQGNSA. The CDR3 is 18 residues long. CDR3 sequence reads: CASSPRTGTDGLSYEQYF. The CDR3 nucleotides read TGTGCCAGCAGCCCCCGGACAGGCACGGACGGGCTCTCCTACGAGCAGTACTTC.

The chain is built from TRBV14 and TRBJ2-3, with 7 bases that match TRBD1. From germline, CDR1 is SGHDN and CDR2 FVKESK. V lost 5 bases, J lost 5 bases, and 4 bases stayed unmatched. This CDR3 comprises 13 residues. DNA of the CDR3: TGTGCCAGCAGCATTAGGGGGCGAGATACGCAGTATTTT. This codes for CASSIRGRDTQYF. Full variable domain (rest looked up from reference TRBV14 and TRBJ2-3): EAGVTQFPSHSVIEKGQTVTLRCDPISGHDNLYWYRRVMGKEIKFLLHFVKESKQDESGMPNNRFLAERTGGTYSTLKVQPAELEDSGVYFCASSIRGRDTQYFGPGTRLTVL.

The V and J genes are TRBV6-1 and TRBJ2-1; 9 bases line up with TRBD2. The CDR3 is made up of 17 amino acids. J was trimmed by 9 bases and V by 2 bases; bases with no gene match: 14. The V gene's germline CDR1 is MNHNS and CDR2 SASEGT. The CDR3 here is CASSERASGVLFTEQFF. Written as DNA, the CDR3 is TGTGCCAGCAGTGAAAGGGCTAGCGGGGTCCTTTTCACTGAGCAGTTCTTC.

The rearrangement uses TRBV5-1 and TRBJ2-5; TRBD1 matches at 8 bases. Losses at the gene ends were 4 bases for V and 5 bases for J; bases not matched to a gene: 7. This CDR3 comprises 14 residues. CDR1 is SGHRS, CDR2 YFSETQ, per germline. The CDR3: CASSNPGGEETQYF. CDR3 sequence (DNA): TGCGCCAGCAGCAACCCAGGGGGCGAGGAGACCCAGTACTTC.

The chain couples TRBV7-2 to TRBJ1-2, with 8 bases fitting TRBD1. The CDR3 spans 14 residues. Germline lookup yields CDR1 SGHTA and CDR2 FQGNSA. After removal of 4 bases from V and 3 bases from J, the junction contained 4 bases not matched to a gene. The CDR3 DNA is TGTGCCAGCAGCTACGACAGGGGCTACTATGGCTACACCTTC. Translated: CASSYDRGYYGYTF.

This clone was recorded only once. Other DNA sequences within the sample encode an identical CDR3. Written as DNA, the CDR3 is TGTGCCAGCAGCTTAGGCAGGGGCCTGAACACTGAAGCTTTCTTT. As protein: CASSLGRGLNTEAFF. V usage is TRBV7-9 and J usage is TRBJ1-1; possibly TRBD1 for D (6 bases). CDR1 is SEHNR, CDR2 FQNEAQ, per germline (reference sequence). This CDR3 has 15 residues. The V and J ends lost 1 base and 0 bases respectively, with 9 bases between them.

The chain links TRBV5-1 to TRBJ2-1; 11 nucleotides agree with TRBD2. The CDR3 length is 15 residues. Losses at the gene ends were 4 bases for V and 8 bases for J; bases not matched to a gene: 8. CDR1 and CDR2 (germline): SGHRS, YFSETQ. Here the CDR3 reads CASSGVAGGRDEQFF. The CDR3 DNA follows: TGCGCCAGCAGCGGGGTAGCGGGAGGGCGTGATGAGCAGTTCTTC.

The CDR3: CASSLWGPYSGGNTDTQYF. The CDR3 DNA sequence: TGCGCCAGCAGCTTGTGGGGGCCCTATAGCGGGGGAAACACAGATACGCAGTATTTT. The V and J genes are TRBV5-1 and TRBJ2-3; 9 bases match TRBD2. The CDR3 sequence is 19 residues long. V was clipped by 1 base and J by 2 bases; unmatched bases: 14. CDR1 is SGHRS and CDR2 is YFSETQ in the germline V gene.

As DNA, the CDR3 is TGTGCCAGTGCTAGCGGGGAGAACTACTACAATGAGCAGTTCTTC. It codes for CASASGENYYNEQFF. The chain joins TRBV19 to TRBJ2-1, with 9 bases fitting TRBD2. The V and J ends lost 8 bases and 3 bases, in that order; junction bases with no gene match: 8. There are 15 residues in the CDR3. Looked up from germline, CDR1 is LNHDA and CDR2 is SQIVND (reference sequence).

The chain employs TRBV10-2 and TRBJ1-2, with D possibly being TRBD1 (5 bases). Germline CDR1 is WSHSY and CDR2 is SAAADI. V lost 1 base and J lost 4, with 13 bases in between. The CDR3 covers 15 residues. The CDR3 here is CASSEWQGLLYGYTF. CDR3 nucleotide sequence: TGCGCCAGCAGTGAGTGGCAGGGCCTTCTCTATGGCTACACCTTC.

This clone has only one observation. J is TRBJ1-3 and V is TRBV5-6; 8 bases align to TRBD1. The V and J ends lost 1 base and 2 bases, in that order; junction bases with no gene match: 5. Germline V gene data show CDR1 as SGHDT and CDR2 as YYEEEE. There are 16 residues in the CDR3. This chain's CDR3 is CASSLRGTGTGNTIYF. The CDR3 DNA sequence: TGTGCCAGCAGCTTGCGTGGGACAGGAACTGGAAACACCATATATTTT.

The chain couples TRBV18 to TRBJ2-5; no definite D call. Looked up from germline, CDR1 is KGHSH and CDR2 is LQKENI. V lost 0 bases and J lost 5, with 13 bases in between. The CDR3 has 15 residues. CDR3 sequence: CASSPPYLAVETQYF. Here the CDR3 DNA reads TGTGCCAGCTCACCACCGTACTTAGCTGTTGAGACCCAGTACTTC.

The CDR3 is CASSSIRPGTGGEVFF. The CDR3 nucleotides are TGTGCCAGCAGTTCCATACGCCCCGGGACAGGGGGGGAGGTTTTCTTT. This sequence joins TRBV6-5 and TRBJ1-1; 11 positions agree with TRBD1. The CDR3 extends over 16 amino acids. CDR1 MNHEY and CDR2 SVGAGI come from the germline V gene. After removal of 4 bases from V and 13 bases from J, the junction contained 17 bases not matched to a gene.

The rearrangement joins TRBV27 to TRBJ2-3; TRBD1 is a possible D gene (6 bases). This CDR3 has 18 amino acids. Trimming took off 3 bases at V and 3 bases at J, with 22 bases between the two ends. The germline V gene encodes CDR1 MNHEY and CDR2 SMNVEV (reference sequence). The CDR3 loop reads CASSFHRDTRGLTDTQYF. Here the CDR3 DNA reads TGTGCCAGCAGTTTCCATAGGGACACCCGCGGGCTTACAGATACGCAGTATTTT.

The chain couples TRBV19 to TRBJ1-2; D is unresolved. Germline lookup yields CDR1 LNHDA and CDR2 SQIVND (reference sequence). Trimming left V 0 bases short and J 7 bases short, with 18 bases between. CDR3 length: 16 residues. CDR3 bases: TGTGCCAGTAGTATAGATCAGGCCAGAGGTCCTGGTGGCTACACCTTC. Its translation: CASSIDQARGPGGYTF.

Note on this clone: Other DNA sequences in the sample encode the same CDR3. This chain uses TRBV28 with TRBJ2-7; D gene unclear. The CDR3 consists of 13 residues. V gave up 5 bases and J gave up 6 bases, with 14 bases separating them. Germline lookup yields CDR1 MDHEN and CDR2 SYDVKM. In DNA form, the CDR3 reads TGTGCCAGCAGTCCCCCGGGCCTCGGCGAGCAGTACTTC. This sequence encodes CASSPPGLGEQYF.

The chain has TRBV5-1 and TRBJ2-5, with 8 nucleotides matching TRBD2. V lost 0 bases and J lost 2; bases outside the gene matches: 3. CDR1 is SGHRS and CDR2 is YFSETQ in the germline V gene. The CDR3 extends over 15 amino acids. CDR3 nucleotides: TGCGCCAGCAGCTTGGTAGCGGGGCGGCAAGAGACCCAGTACTTC. Protein: CASSLVAGRQETQYF.

This chain joins TRBV18 and TRBJ1-4; D unclear. The CDR3 has 15 residues. V lost 5 bases and J lost 8, with 18 bases in between. Germline-derived CDR1 and CDR2 are KGHSH and LQKENI. The CDR3 is CASSSRQVREEKLFF. CDR3 nucleotides: TGTGCCAGCTCATCCCGTCAAGTGAGGGAAGAAAAACTGTTTTTT. The variable domain in full, completed from reference TRBV18 and TRBJ1-4, reads NAGVMQNPRHLVRRRGQEARLRCSPMKGHSHVYWYRQLPEEGLKFMVYLQKENIIDESGMPKERFSAEFPKEGPSILRIQQVVRGDSAAYFCASSSRQVREEKLFFGSGTQLSVL.

This sequence joins TRBV4-1 and TRBJ1-4, with no clear D. CDR1 is MGHRA, CDR2 YSYEKL, per germline. V was shortened by 0 bases and J by 8 bases, with 1 base between the two germline ends. This CDR3 region has 11 residues. CDR3 protein: CASSQEEKLFF. CDR3 in DNA: TGCGCCAGCAGCCAAGAGGAAAAACTGTTTTTT.

J is TRBJ1-1 and V is TRBV4-1, with no clear D. CDR1 is MGHRA and CDR2 is YSYEKL in the germline V gene. This CDR3 has 15 residues. V gave up 1 base and J gave up 4 bases, with 13 bases separating them. The CDR3 spells CASSQVQGKGTEAFF. For the CDR3, the DNA is TGCGCCAGCAGCCAAGTTCAAGGAAAAGGCACTGAAGCTTTCTTT.